This is a list of T cell receptor beta chains from one sample in a study of metastatic and nonmetastatic thyroid tumors. Using MiXCR, TCRdb reanalyzed the PCR reads. The sample shows over 10,000 clones, approximately 33% of them seen only once. The sequenced sample was tumor tissue. These TCRs come from a male donor with papillary thyroid cancer or a benign thyroid nodule (not recorded which). Some clones in this sample may be carry-over from other donors' samples. CDR3s include the opening cysteine and the closing phenylalanine or tryptophan. The D gene is left open where the match is weak. The size entry is marked missing in some rows and otherwise reads once, few, many or a size class.

TRBD2,TRBJ2-3,many,TRBV3-1,TGTGCCAGCAGCCAAGAGGGACTAGCGGGGGGGCCGGATACGCAGTATTTT,CASSQEGLAGGPDTQYF
NA,TRBJ2-3,NA,TRBV5-1,TGCGCCAGCAGCCCAAGGGGGACGGGGACAGATACGCAGTATTTT,CASSPRGTGTDTQYF
NA,TRBJ2-5,medium-sized,TRBV5-6,TGTGCCAGCAGTAGCGGTCAAGAGACCCAGTACTTC,CASSSGQETQYF
NA,TRBJ2-7,medium-sized,TRBV20-1,TGCAGCGCCTCTCGGGGGAGCGCCTACGAGCAGTACTTC,CSASRGSAYEQYF
TRBD1,TRBJ2-3,many,TRBV5-4,TGTGCCAGCACCTCGGGACAGGGCACAGATACGCAGTATTTT,CASTSGQGTDTQYF
NA,TRBJ2-7,NA,TRBV5-1,TGCGCCAGCAGCCTCGGGGACGAGCAGTACTTC,CASSLGDEQYF
TRBD1,TRBJ1-2,once,TRBV9,TGTGCCAGCAGCGTACCCTCCCCAGGACAGGCTAATGAGGGCTATGGCTACACCTTC,CASSVPSPGQANEGYGYTF
NA,TRBJ2-2,NA,TRBV28,TGTGCCAGCAGGCAACATGGAGGCGCCGGGGAGCTGTTTTTT,CASRQHGGAGELFF
TRBD1,TRBJ1-6,few,TRBV28,TGTGCCAGCAGTCTGACAGGGAATTCACCCCTCCACTTT,CASSLTGNSPLHF
NA,TRBJ1-1,NA,TRBV7-9,TGTGCCAGCAGCTCGACAGTGGGGAACTCTGAAGCTTTCTTT,CASSSTVGNSEAFF
NA,TRBJ2-7,NA,TRBV9,TGTGCCAGCAGCGTAGGGGTCGGGGTCGAGCAGTACTTC,CASSVGVGVEQYF
NA,TRBJ1-2,many,TRBV9,TGTGCCAGCAGCGTAGACACTAACTATGGCTACACCTTC,CASSVDTNYGYTF
NA,TRBJ2-7,NA,TRBV5-1,TGCGCCAGCAGCACGCAGAGCGAGCAGTACTTC,CASSTQSEQYF
NA,TRBJ2-1,many,TRBV28,TGTGCCAGCAGTATCCCGGGACGGGACTACAATGAGCAGTTCTTC,CASSIPGRDYNEQFF
NA,TRBJ1-5,few,TRBV10-2,TGCGCCAGCAGCCGGGACGGGAATCAGCCCCAGCATTTT,CASSRDGNQPQHF
NA,TRBJ2-7,few,TRBV11-2,TGTGCCAGCACCCCGTCTGCCTACGAGCAGTACTTC,CASTPSAYEQYF
NA,TRBJ1-5,NA,TRBV6-1,TGTGCCAGCCGCGCCGGGGGACATCCCCAGCATTTT,CASRAGGHPQHF
TRBD1,TRBJ2-3,NA,TRBV11-2,TGTGCCAGCAGCTTAACCGGGACAGGGGCGACAGATACGCAGTATTTT,CASSLTGTGATDTQYF
NA,TRBJ2-1,many,TRBV11-2,TGTGCCAGCAGCTTAATGGGCAATGAGCAGTTCTTC,CASSLMGNEQFF
NA,TRBJ1-2,few,TRBV10-1,TGCGCCAGCAGTGAGGCGGGGAGCTATGGCTACACCTTC,CASSEAGSYGYTF
NA,TRBJ1-2,few,TRBV6-1,TGTGCCAGCATGCCACCGGGGGAAATCTATGGCTACACCTTC,CASMPPGEIYGYTF
TRBD2,TRBJ2-7,few,TRBV28,TGTGCCAGCAGCCCAAGCGGGAGGGATGGGTACGAGCAGTACTTC,CASSPSGRDGYEQYF
NA,TRBJ1-2,many,TRBV20-1,TGCAGTGCTAGAGAACGGGGGGCTAACTATGGCTACACCTTC,CSARERGANYGYTF
NA,TRBJ2-3,NA,TRBV6-4,TGTGCCAGCAGTGAGTCGGAGGGGAAAGATACGCAGTATTTT,CASSESEGKDTQYF
NA,TRBJ2-3,NA,TRBV30,TGTGCCTGGAGTGCAGCGGCCGTCACAGATACGCAGTATTTT,CAWSAAAVTDTQYF
NA,TRBJ1-6,medium-sized,TRBV20-1,TGCAGTGCTAGAGGTGTGGCGGTTAATTCACCCCTCCACTTT,CSARGVAVNSPLHF
NA,TRBJ1-1,NA,TRBV20-1,TGCAGTGCGGACTCAGCTGGCTTGTACACTGAAGCTTTCTTT,CSADSAGLYTEAFF
NA,TRBJ1-1,NA,TRBV7-9,TGTGCCAGCAGTTGGGACGTCGAAAAAGCTTTCTTT,CASSWDVEKAFF
NA,TRBJ2-1,medium-sized,TRBV4-1,TGCGCCAGCAGCCTAAGGGGTTACAATGAGCAGTTCTTC,CASSLRGYNEQFF
NA,TRBJ2-4,NA,TRBV18,TGTGCCAGCTCACCGACGACAGAGAACATTCAGTACTTC,CASSPTTENIQYF
NA,TRBJ1-3,medium-sized,TRBV30,TGTGCCCATAACAGGGATCTTGGAAACACCATATATTTT,CAHNRDLGNTIYF
TRBD2,TRBJ2-1,NA,TRBV11-2,TGTGCCAGCGGCCCGGGACTACCTAGATACAATGAGCAGTTCTTC,CASGPGLPRYNEQFF
TRBD2,TRBJ2-1,NA,TRBV11-1,TGTGCCAGCCGGGGGGGACCAAGCTCCTACAATGAGCAGTTCTTC,CASRGGPSSYNEQFF
NA,TRBJ2-5,many,TRBV2,TGTGCCAGCAGTGAGTATGTTGTTGGCAGAGCGTACCAAGAGACCCAGTACTTC,CASSEYVVGRAYQETQYF
NA,TRBJ2-7,NA,TRBV28,TGTGCCACCCGTGAGAGGGGCTACGAGCAGTACTTC,CATRERGYEQYF
NA,TRBJ2-1,few,TRBV6-4,TGTGCCAGCAGTGACATCGAAAGGGGTGAGCAGTTCTTC,CASSDIERGEQFF
NA,TRBJ1-5,large,TRBV28,TGTGCCAGCAGTTCCGTCCTAACACACTTTAGCAATCAGCCCCAGCATTTT,CASSSVLTHFSNQPQHF
NA,TRBJ2-7,NA,TRBV4-1,TGCGCCAGCAGCCAAGGGGACGAGCAGTACTTC,CASSQGDEQYF
TRBD1,TRBJ2-1,medium-sized,TRBV20-1,TGCAGTGCTAGAGATCCGAGGGGGCCCTACAATGAGCAGTTCTTC,CSARDPRGPYNEQFF
TRBD1,TRBJ1-2,few,TRBV6-2/TRBV6-3,TGTGCCAGCAGTTACTACAACAGGGGAGGCGGCTACACCTTC,CASSYYNRGGGYTF
TRBD1,TRBJ1-5,medium-sized,TRBV27,TGTGCCAGCAGTCCGGGACAGGGGGCTCGGGGTAGCAATCAGCCCCAGCATTTT,CASSPGQGARGSNQPQHF
TRBD1,TRBJ2-3,NA,TRBV7-3,TGTGCCAGCAGTTCCGCCGGGACAGGTGTCACAGATACGCAGTATTTT,CASSSAGTGVTDTQYF